This entry describes one TCR beta chain. Its matching antigen is unknown. This record comes from a study of cytomegalovirus exposure and HLA in healthy donors. Study-level background: Sequencing of 150 million to 200 million T cells in an earlier analysis found 90 million to 120 million unique TCR beta sequences. Study results and limitations: The authors later found HLA-associated TCR beta chains more clonally expanded than equally common others. Sequencing artifact likely explains a cluster of highly shared sequence variants. Analysis was carried out at a later point, and it linked a missense DCLRE1C variant to TCR beta V- and J-gene trimming.

CDR1 and CDR2 from the germline V gene are MNHNS and SASEGT. The CDR3 has 15 residues. V lost 2 bases to trimming and J lost 4 bases; unmatched junction nucleotides: 6. The PCR had 60 Vbeta and 13 Jbeta primers. Libraries were prepared by immunoSEQ multiplex PCR; TCRdb keeps only in-frame clonotypes and omits some of them. Of under 200,000 clones listed, approximately 71% are singletons. The receptor was isolated from a male donor in good health and CMV-seronegative. Sequencing input: PBMCs. The chain links TRBV6-1 to TRBJ1-1, with 8 bases matching TRBD1. DNA for the CDR3: TGTGCCAGCAGTGAATGGGGGACAGGTGCCACTGAAGCTTTCTTT. This gives the protein CASSEWGTGATEAFF.